This T cell receptor (beta chain) came from a study of T cell responses to AZD1222 COVID-19 vaccine. Here immunoSEQ multiplex PCR was the method, and the copy in TCRdb shows in-frame clones only, minus some. The repertoire includes 150,000 or so clones, roughly 87% of them detected once, and about 5.9% sits in the top ten. A word on this clone: Its antigen remains unidentified.

This CDR3 contains 16 residues. CDR1 is SGDLS, CDR2 YYNGEE, per germline. V lost 4 bases to trimming and J lost 5 bases; unmatched junction nucleotides: 11. Study-wide findings and caveats: All repertoire sampling was performed exclusively after the peak T cell response. Of the AZD1222 recipients, only 5 or 6 were seropositive at baseline.

Second doses that came at about 4 or about 12 weeks were put together. Sequenced material: peripheral blood, taken 28 days after the second AZD1222 dose. This sequence originates from an adult who received the AZD1222 COVID-19 vaccine. J is TRBJ2-7 and V is TRBV9, with 11 bases fitting TRBD2. The CDR3 protein is CASSPRLAGMLDEQYF. CDR3 in DNA: TGTGCCAGCAGCCCCCGACTAGCGGGGATGTTAGACGAGCAGTACTTC.